The source of this T cell receptor (beta chain) is a study of human T cells and chemical hapten exposure. Findings and caveats of the study: Healthy individuals' immune responses may differ from those of donors, who had alopecia.

TCRdb reprocessed the RACE reads via MiXCR and lists one record per CDR3 protein. The sample includes more than 250,000 distinct CDR3 sequences, 7.5% to 9% of them seen just once. Time point described: pre-sensitization, week 0. Regarding treatment: therapeutic diphenylcyclopropenone sensitization with weekly scalp DPC. Details on this clonotype: Its antigen is undetermined.

The J segment lost 7 bases and the V segment lost 1 base, leaving 3 bases of the junction unmatched. The CDR3 has 15 residues. Germline-derived CDR1 and CDR2 are SGHTA and FQGNSA. This TCR was recovered from a woman between 40 and 50 years old with alopecia areata. Some clones in this sample may be carry-over from other donors' samples. The specimen comprised whole blood, sampled in connection with sensitization to the hapten diphenylcyclopropenone (DPC). The chain has TRBV7-2 and TRBJ2-1; TRBD2 agrees at 11 bases. CDR3 region: CASSLGGLAGNEQFF. Here the CDR3 DNA reads TGTGCCAGCAGCTTAGGCGGACTAGCGGGTAATGAGCAGTTCTTC. Filled out from reference TRBV7-2 and TRBJ2-1, the complete variable domain reads GAGVSQSPSNKVTEKGKDVELRCDPISGHTALYWYRQSLGQGLEFLIYFQGNSAPDKSGLPSDRFSAERTGGSVSTLTIQRTQQEDSAVYLCASSLGGLAGNEQFFGPGTRLTVL.